This T cell receptor beta chain was documented in a study of PD-1 blockade in classical Hodgkin lymphoma. The CDR3 is 13 residues long. The germline V gene encodes CDR1 MNHNS and CDR2 SASEGT. Trimming shortened V by 8 bases and J by 9 bases, and 17 bases separated the two germline ends. Method: immunoSEQ multiplex PCR; TCRdb's copy keeps in-frame clones and lacks some. There are over 60,000 clones in the sample; over 90% occur only once, and 2% to 3% lies in the top ten. Time point noted: newly diagnosed, previously untreated cHL patient sample. The chain is built from TRBV6-1 and TRBJ2-4; D is perhaps TRBD2 (5 bases). This sequence was found in a human donor with classical Hodgkin lymphoma. Input material: peripheral blood mononuclear cells (PBMCs). CDR3 coding DNA: TGTGCCAGCGACAACTCCAACCGGGGCATTCAGTACTTC. Translation gives CASDNSNRGIQYF.